This is a list of T cell receptor beta chains from one sample in a study of cytomegalovirus exposure and HLA in healthy donors. Generated by immunoSEQ multiplex PCR, the TCRdb table keeps only in-frame clones and is missing some. The sample consists of about 59,000 clones, more than 70% of them appearing once. The sequencing input was PBMCs. These receptors were taken from a man aged 30 to 45 in good health and CMV-seropositive. Both conserved end residues are part of each CDR3. Fields, in order: CDR3 protein, CDR3 DNA, clone size, V gene, D gene, J gene. The D gene is left open where the match is weak. The size field is filled for only some rows; it gives once, few, many or a size class.

CDR3 protein: CSVNIYTEAFF; CDR3 DNA: TGCAGCGTTAATATCTACACTGAAGCTTTCTTT; clone size: few; V gene: TRBV29-1; D gene: -; J gene: TRBJ1-1
CDR3 protein: CASSRIAGGEPRYNEQFF; CDR3 DNA: TGTGCCAGCAGCCGCATAGCGGGGGGGGAGCCTCGCTACAATGAGCAGTTCTTC; clone size: once; V gene: TRBV4-2; D gene: TRBD2; J gene: TRBJ2-1
CDR3 protein: CASREGSSYNSPLHF; CDR3 DNA: TGTGCCAGCCGGGAGGGGAGCTCCTATAATTCACCCCTCCACTTT; clone size: -; V gene: TRBV6-4; D gene: -; J gene: TRBJ1-6
CDR3 protein: CASSFVTGGNYEQYF; CDR3 DNA: TGTGCCAGCAGCTTCGTGACAGGGGGCAACTACGAGCAGTACTTC; clone size: -; V gene: TRBV5-4; D gene: TRBD1; J gene: TRBJ2-7
CDR3 protein: CASLTAGHGYTF; CDR3 DNA: TGTGCCAGCTTAACGGCAGGGCACGGCTACACCTTC; clone size: -; V gene: TRBV19; D gene: -; J gene: TRBJ1-2
CDR3 protein: CAISRSGQEVEAFF; CDR3 DNA: TGTGCCATCAGTCGTAGTGGACAGGAAGTTGAAGCTTTCTTT; clone size: -; V gene: TRBV10-3; D gene: TRBD1; J gene: TRBJ1-1
CDR3 protein: CAWRGAGSYTF; CDR3 DNA: TGTGCCTGGAGGGGAGCGGGGAGCTACACCTTC; clone size: few; V gene: TRBV30; D gene: -; J gene: TRBJ1-2
CDR3 protein: CASSFDRRSTEAFF; CDR3 DNA: TGTGCCAGCAGCTTCGACAGGAGAAGCACTGAAGCTTTCTTT; clone size: -; V gene: TRBV11-2; D gene: -; J gene: TRBJ1-1
CDR3 protein: CASSLAGLGLNSPLHF; CDR3 DNA: TGTGCCAGCAGCTTAGCCGGACTAGGGCTTAATTCACCCCTCCACTTT; clone size: -; V gene: TRBV7-8; D gene: -; J gene: TRBJ1-6
CDR3 protein: CASREDHPPTYGYTF; CDR3 DNA: TGTGCCAGCAGGGAAGACCACCCGCCTACCTATGGCTACACCTTC; clone size: -; V gene: TRBV2; D gene: -; J gene: TRBJ1-2
CDR3 protein: CASSLPGLPYEQYF; CDR3 DNA: TGTGCCAGCAGTCTCCCGGGACTACCCTACGAGCAGTACTTC; clone size: -; V gene: TRBV28; D gene: TRBD2; J gene: TRBJ2-7
CDR3 protein: CASSLSGGQQFF; CDR3 DNA: TGTGCCAGCAGTTTATCGGGAGGTCAGCAGTTCTTC; clone size: -; V gene: TRBV28; D gene: TRBD2; J gene: TRBJ2-1
CDR3 protein: CASSAGLRNTEAFF; CDR3 DNA: TGTGCCAGCAGCGCGGGACTGAGGAACACTGAAGCTTTCTTT; clone size: -; V gene: TRBV9; D gene: -; J gene: TRBJ1-1
CDR3 protein: CASSQDLLGAPKNIQYF; CDR3 DNA: TGTGCCAGCAGCCAAGATCTATTGGGGGCACCCAAAAACATTCAGTACTTC; clone size: once; V gene: TRBV14; D gene: -; J gene: TRBJ2-4
CDR3 protein: CASTPSGGLGNQPQHF; CDR3 DNA: TGTGCCAGCACCCCATCGGGGGGATTGGGCAATCAGCCCCAGCATTTT; clone size: -; V gene: TRBV27; D gene: -; J gene: TRBJ1-5
CDR3 protein: CASSERGQDNEKLFF; CDR3 DNA: TGTGCCAGCAGTGAAAGGGGACAGGATAATGAAAAACTGTTTTTT; clone size: few; V gene: TRBV2; D gene: TRBD1; J gene: TRBJ1-4
CDR3 protein: CAWNPGGADEQFF; CDR3 DNA: TGTGCCTGGAACCCAGGGGGCGCCGATGAGCAGTTCTTC; clone size: -; V gene: TRBV30; D gene: TRBD1; J gene: TRBJ2-1
CDR3 protein: CASRPPPEDHSPLHF; CDR3 DNA: TGTGCCAGCAGACCCCCCCCGGAGGACCATTCACCCCTCCACTTT; clone size: -; V gene: TRBV7-9; D gene: -; J gene: TRBJ1-6
CDR3 protein: CSVESVQVGLNYGYTF; CDR3 DNA: TGCAGCGTTGAATCGGTCCAAGTGGGGCTTAACTATGGCTACACCTTC; clone size: -; V gene: TRBV29-1; D gene: -; J gene: TRBJ1-2
CDR3 protein: CASSSTFPSSYEQYF; CDR3 DNA: TGTGCCAGCAGCAGTACCTTCCCGAGCTCCTACGAGCAGTACTTC; clone size: -; V gene: TRBV5-4; D gene: -; J gene: TRBJ2-7
CDR3 protein: CAWMGSGTANTIYF; CDR3 DNA: TGTGCCTGGATGGGGAGTGGGACAGCTAACACCATATATTTT; clone size: -; V gene: TRBV30; D gene: TRBD1; J gene: TRBJ1-3
CDR3 protein: CASSPSVLAEQYF; CDR3 DNA: TGTGCCAGCTCACCCTCTGTCCTAGCCGAGCAGTACTTC; clone size: -; V gene: TRBV18; D gene: -; J gene: TRBJ2-7
CDR3 protein: CASSEGLAVGKTQYF; CDR3 DNA: TGTGCCAGCAGCGAGGGACTAGCGGTGGGAAAGACCCAGTACTTC; clone size: -; V gene: TRBV9; D gene: TRBD2; J gene: TRBJ2-5
CDR3 protein: CASSTAGRNNEQFF; CDR3 DNA: TGTGCCAGCAGTACAGCGGGCAGAAACAATGAGCAGTTCTTC; clone size: -; V gene: TRBV9; D gene: -; J gene: TRBJ2-1
CDR3 protein: CASSLAVGGASYEQYF; CDR3 DNA: TGCGCCAGCAGCTTGGCGGTCGGGGGGGCCAGTTACGAGCAGTACTTC; clone size: -; V gene: TRBV5-1; D gene: TRBD2; J gene: TRBJ2-7
CDR3 protein: CASSFPGPNYGYTF; CDR3 DNA: TGTGCCAGCAGCTTCCCAGGGCCTAACTATGGCTACACCTTC; clone size: -; V gene: TRBV11-1; D gene: -; J gene: TRBJ1-2
CDR3 protein: CATSRVPGQREKLFF; CDR3 DNA: TGTGCCACCAGCAGAGTTCCGGGACAGCGGGAAAAACTGTTTTTT; clone size: -; V gene: TRBV15; D gene: TRBD1; J gene: TRBJ1-4
CDR3 protein: CASSLAREETQYF; CDR3 DNA: TGTGCCAGCAGCTTAGCCAGGGAAGAGACCCAGTACTTC; clone size: -; V gene: TRBV7-2; D gene: -; J gene: TRBJ2-5
CDR3 protein: CATRVQGAPDTQYF; CDR3 DNA: TGTGCCACTAGAGTCCAGGGGGCGCCAGATACGCAGTATTTT; clone size: once; V gene: TRBV19; D gene: TRBD1; J gene: TRBJ2-3
CDR3 protein: CASSIGTGPYGYTF; CDR3 DNA: TGTGCCAGTAGTATCGGGACAGGCCCCTATGGCTACACCTTC; clone size: -; V gene: TRBV19; D gene: TRBD1; J gene: TRBJ1-2
CDR3 protein: CSVVQVYGYTF; CDR3 DNA: TGCAGCGTTGTACAGGTCTATGGCTACACCTTC; clone size: -; V gene: TRBV29-1; D gene: -; J gene: TRBJ1-2
CDR3 protein: CASSLRVSRAVTYEQYF; CDR3 DNA: TGTGCCAGCAGTTTAAGGGTGTCCAGGGCGGTGACCTACGAGCAGTACTTC; clone size: once; V gene: TRBV27; D gene: -; J gene: TRBJ2-7
CDR3 protein: CASSFSSGGLMGTDTQYF; CDR3 DNA: TGTGCCAGCAGCTTCTCTAGCGGGGGCCTTATGGGGACAGATACGCAGTATTTT; clone size: -; V gene: TRBV7-2; D gene: TRBD2; J gene: TRBJ2-3
CDR3 protein: CASSAPGGLEETQYF; CDR3 DNA: TGTGCCAGCAGCGCCCCGGGGGGCCTAGAAGAGACCCAGTACTTC; clone size: -; V gene: TRBV7-9; D gene: -; J gene: TRBJ2-5
CDR3 protein: CASSLQGLAPAYEQYF; CDR3 DNA: TGTGCCAGCAGCCTACAGGGGCTGGCCCCCGCCTACGAGCAGTACTTC; clone size: -; V gene: TRBV28; D gene: TRBD1; J gene: TRBJ2-7
CDR3 protein: CASSYPGQATDTQYF; CDR3 DNA: TGTGCCAGCAGTTATCCGGGACAAGCCACAGATACGCAGTATTTT; clone size: -; V gene: TRBV27; D gene: -; J gene: TRBJ2-3
CDR3 protein: CASTYTGELFF; CDR3 DNA: TGTGCCAGCACTTACACCGGGGAGCTGTTTTTT; clone size: -; V gene: TRBV28; D gene: -; J gene: TRBJ2-2
CDR3 protein: CVSSWKETGVGAFGVDTIYF; CDR3 DNA: TGTGTCAGCAGCTGGAAAGAGACAGGGGTTGGGGCGTTTGGGGTTGACACCATATATTTT; clone size: -; V gene: TRBV7-6; D gene: TRBD1; J gene: TRBJ1-3
CDR3 protein: CASSFLGESTDTQYF; CDR3 DNA: TGTGCCAGCAGTTTTCTCGGGGAGAGCACAGATACGCAGTATTTT; clone size: -; V gene: TRBV28; D gene: -; J gene: TRBJ2-3